Shown below are 30 T cell receptor beta chains from a single sample sequenced in a study of blood T cell repertoires in COVID-19. Here immunoSEQ multiplex PCR was the method, and the copy in TCRdb shows in-frame clones only, minus some. The top ten clones hold under 13% of a sample with some 93,000 clones, roughly nine tenths of them seen once. The source material was peripheral blood. Every receptor here comes from a man aged 50 to 60 with acute or convalescent COVID-19.

The chain couples TRBV3-1 (or the pseudogene TRBV3-2) to TRBJ1-6; D is perhaps TRBD1 (6 bases). Germline V gene data show CDR1 as LGHDT and CDR2 as YNNKEL (reference sequence). CDR3 size: 15 residues. Trimming pared 1 base from V and 6 bases from J, leaving 10 bases between. For the CDR3, the DNA is TGTGCCAGCAGCCAAGGTACAGGGAGTAATTCACCCCTCCACTTT. It specifies CASSQGTGSNSPLHF.

Written as DNA, the CDR3 is TGTGCCAGCGCCCTCCAGAGCACAGATACGCAGTATTTT. This translates into CASALQSTDTQYF. The chain uses TRBV19 and TRBJ2-3; D call uncertain. The V and J ends lost 9 bases and 0 bases respectively, with 10 bases between them. The CDR3 has 13 amino acids. Germline V gene lookup returns CDR1 LNHDA and CDR2 SQIVND (reference sequence).

The chain uses TRBV19 and TRBJ1-1, with TRBD1 matching over 7 bases. The CDR3 is 17 residues long. Germline CDR1 is LNHDA and CDR2 is SQIVND (reference sequence). The J segment lost 1 base and the V segment lost 5 bases, leaving 13 bases of the junction unmatched. CDR3 sequence: CASSPWTGTPSNTEAFF. The DNA for the CDR3 is TGTGCCAGTAGTCCCTGGACAGGCACCCCGTCGAACACTGAAGCTTTCTTT.

The chain has TRBV29-1 and TRBJ1-1, with TRBD1 identical over 9 bases. CDR3 length: 12 amino acids. CDR1 SQVTM and CDR2 ANQGSEA come from the germline V gene. The junction had 2 bases not matched to a gene; V was cut back by 4 bases and J by 5 bases. CDR3 region: CSVATGGTEAFF. The CDR3 DNA reads TGCAGCGTTGCGACAGGGGGAACTGAAGCTTTCTTT.

This sequence joins TRBV4-1 and TRBJ2-2, with D maybe TRBD2 (5 bases). CDR3 length: 16 amino acids. Per the germline V gene, CDR1 is MGHRA and CDR2 is YSYEKL. V was pared by 3 bases and J by 6 bases, with 17 bases between. CDR3 residues: CASSQQVSLRAGELFF. The CDR3 DNA follows: TGCGCCAGCAGCCAGCAGGTTTCGTTGCGGGCCGGGGAGCTGTTTTTT.

This clone has only a few counts. V and J are TRBV6-2 or TRBV6-3 and TRBJ2-1; TRBD2 matches at 9 bases. CDR1 and CDR2 from the germline V gene are MNHEY and SVGEGT. This CDR3 spans 16 amino acids. Trimming at V came to 6 bases and at J to 10 bases, leaving 16 bases not matched to a gene. The CDR3, as DNA: TGTGCCAGCAGCCCTCCTTTGGGGCGCGGGGGGGACGAGCAGTTCTTC. This translates into CASSPPLGRGGDEQFF.

This clone came up once. The chain has TRBV7-8 and TRBJ2-7; 10 bases agree with TRBD2. V shed 0 bases, J shed 4 bases, and the junction held 6 bases outside the gene matches. In germline, CDR1 is SGHVS, CDR2 FQNEAQ. This CDR3 contains 16 residues. CDR3 residues: CASSLAVGLAEYEQYF. DNA of the CDR3: TGTGCCAGCAGCTTAGCTGTAGGACTAGCGGAATACGAGCAGTACTTC. Variable domain in full (rest from reference TRBV7-8 and TRBJ2-7): GAGVSQSPRYKVAKRGQDVALRCDPISGHVSLFWYQQALGQGPEFLTYFQNEAQLDKSGLPSDRFFAERPEGSVSTLKIQRTQQEDSAVYLCASSLAVGLAEYEQYFGPGTRLTVT.

This clone was counted a single time. V is TRBV3-1 (or the pseudogene TRBV3-2) and J is TRBJ2-1; 8 nucleotides match TRBD2. Trimming at V came to 2 bases and at J to 4 bases, leaving 1 base not matched to a gene. CDR1 is LGHDT and CDR2 is YNNKEL in the germline V gene (reference sequence). The CDR3 length is 14 residues. DNA of the CDR3: TGTGCCAGCAGCCAACGCGGGAGGTACAATGAGCAGTTCTTC. Its protein is CASSQRGRYNEQFF.

This clone was observed once. The chain recombines TRBV11-2 with TRBJ2-7, with TRBD2 matching 9 bases. The CDR3 extends over 15 amino acids. The ends lost 5 bases at V and 3 bases at J; junction bases unmatched: 8. CDR1 and CDR2 (germline): SGHAT, FQNNGV. The CDR3 sequence is CASSQTAGGDYEQYF. DNA for the CDR3: TGTGCCAGCAGCCAGACGGCGGGGGGGGACTACGAGCAGTACTTC.

The chain has TRBV6-1 and TRBJ2-7, with a tentative D call TRBD1 (6 bases). V dropped 4 bases and J dropped 5 bases, with 18 bases sitting between them. There are 15 residues in the CDR3. Germline lookup yields CDR1 MNHNS and CDR2 SASEGT. The CDR3, as DNA: TGTGCCAGCAGTGGAGCGAACAGGGTGGCAAACGAGCAGTACTTC. This gives the protein CASSGANRVANEQYF.

The rearrangement links TRBV9 to TRBJ1-2, with D possibly being TRBD1 (5 bases). Trimming pared 0 bases from V and 6 bases from J, leaving 12 bases between. The CDR3 covers 14 residues. Germline CDR1 SGDLS, CDR2 YYNGEE. The CDR3 protein is CASSVDGRVDGYTF. The CDR3 DNA reads TGTGCCAGCAGCGTAGACGGCAGGGTGGATGGCTACACCTTC.

The gene calls are TRBV5-4 and TRBJ2-3, with D maybe TRBD1 (5 bases). CDR3 length: 14 amino acids. V was shortened by 2 bases and J by 5 bases, with 12 bases between the two germline ends. The V gene's germline CDR1 is SGHNT and CDR2 YYREEE (reference sequence). CDR3 nucleotide sequence: TGTGCCAGCAGCTTTAGGACCCAGGGAGATACGCAGTATTTT. Its translation is CASSFRTQGDTQYF.

The V call is TRBV2, the J call TRBJ2-1, with D perhaps matching TRBD1 (8 bases). V was trimmed by 10 bases and J by 5 bases, leaving 15 bases between them. Germline lookup yields CDR1 SNHLY and CDR2 FYNNEI. The CDR3 is 13 residues long. The CDR3 sequence: CATTGGGNNEQFF. In DNA, the CDR3 is TGTGCCACTACAGGGGGGGGGAACAATGAGCAGTTCTTC.

The genes are TRBV14 and TRBJ1-5, with D uncertain. The germline gives CDR1 SGHDN, CDR2 FVKESK. V was trimmed by 1 base and J by 5 bases, leaving 6 bases between them. The length of the CDR3 is 13 residues. This CDR3 is CASSQGVYQPQHF. The CDR3 DNA reads TGTGCCAGCAGCCAAGGAGTTTATCAGCCCCAGCATTTT.

The chain carries TRBV19 and TRBJ1-3; no clear D gene. Trimming took 6 bases from V and 0 from J, leaving 12 bases between them. Germline V CDR1 and CDR2: LNHDA, SQIVND (reference sequence). The CDR3 is 15 residues long. CDR3 loop: CASSREVNSGNTIYF. DNA of the CDR3: TGTGCCAGTAGCCGCGAGGTCAACTCTGGAAACACCATATATTTT. The variable domain in full, completed from reference TRBV19 and TRBJ1-3, reads DGGITQSPKYLFRKEGQNVTLSCEQNLNHDAMYWYRQDPGQGLRLIYYSQIVNDFQKGDIAEGYSVSREKKESFPLTVTSAQKNPTAFYLCASSREVNSGNTIYFGEGSWLTVV.

Of note for this clone: Other nucleotide sequences from this sample produce the same CDR3. The V call is TRBV7-3, the J call TRBJ2-1, with D perhaps matching TRBD2 (5 bases). Trimming took 1 base from V and 0 from J, leaving 7 bases between them. This CDR3 is 15 amino acids long. The germline CDR1 and CDR2 sequences are SGHTA and FQGTGA. DNA of the CDR3: TGTGCCAGCAGCTTAAGCCGGGACTCCTACAATGAGCAGTTCTTC. Translation: CASSLSRDSYNEQFF.

The chain couples TRBV5-4 to TRBJ1-4, with D unclear. V lost 2 bases and J lost 7, with 12 bases in between. Germline CDR1 is SGHNT and CDR2 is YYREEE (reference sequence). The CDR3 loop spans 14 amino acids. The CDR3: CASSLGREGEKLFF. The CDR3, as DNA: TGTGCCAGCAGCTTAGGACGGGAGGGTGAAAAACTGTTTTTT.

The CDR3 region is CASSVAGGTNEKLFF. CDR3 nucleotide sequence: TGTGCCAGCAGCGTAGCTGGGGGGACTAATGAAAAACTGTTTTTT. The gene calls are TRBV9 and TRBJ1-4, with D perhaps matching TRBD1 (5 bases). This CDR3 is built from 15 residues. Germline CDR1 is SGDLS and CDR2 is YYNGEE. Deletions cut 0 bases from V and 2 bases from J, with 8 bases between. The variable domain in full, with the rest retrieved from reference TRBV9 and TRBJ1-4, is DSGVTQTPKHLITATGQRVTLRCSPRSGDLSVYWYQQSLDQGLQFLIQYYNGEERAKGNILERFSAQQFPDLHSELNLSSLELGDSALYFCASSVAGGTNEKLFFGSGTQLSVL.

V usage is TRBV11-1 and J usage is TRBJ1-4; the D gene is possibly TRBD1 (6 bases). Germline lookup yields CDR1 SGHAT and CDR2 FQDESV (reference sequence). This CDR3 has 15 residues. V shed 4 bases and J shed 11 bases, with 20 bases lying between them. The CDR3 loop is CASSSSTGLLEKLFF. The CDR3 DNA sequence: TGTGCCAGCAGCTCATCGACAGGACTTTTAGAGAAACTGTTTTTT.

The chain uses TRBV19 and TRBJ2-1; TRBD1 matches 7 bases. This CDR3 is built from 15 residues. The V gene end was trimmed by 3 bases and the J gene end by 6 bases; junction bases not matched to a gene: 8. Germline V gene data show CDR1 as LNHDA and CDR2 as SQIVND (reference sequence). The CDR3 reads CASSIFETGLNEQFF. In nucleotides, the CDR3 is TGTGCCAGTAGTATCTTTGAGACAGGGCTCAATGAGCAGTTCTTC. The full variable domain, in which reference TRBV19 and TRBJ2-1 provide the parts outside the CDR3, is DGGITQSPKYLFRKEGQNVTLSCEQNLNHDAMYWYRQDPGQGLRLIYYSQIVNDFQKGDIAEGYSVSREKKESFPLTVTSAQKNPTAFYLCASSIFETGLNEQFFGPGTRLTVL.

This clone showed up just once. V and J are TRBV7-9 and TRBJ1-3; unclear D gene. The V and J ends lost 3 bases and 2 bases respectively, with 8 bases between them. This CDR3 contains 14 residues. Germline-derived CDR1 and CDR2 are SEHNR and FQNEAQ (reference sequence). The CDR3 is CASSFAGTGNTIYF. Written as DNA, the CDR3 is TGTGCCAGCAGCTTCGCGGGGACTGGAAACACCATATATTTT.

The CDR3 reads CASRGALNDQPQHF. The CDR3 nucleotides are TGCGCCAGCAGGGGAGCCCTAAATGATCAGCCCCAGCATTTT. This rearrangement joins TRBV10-2 to TRBJ1-5, with D hard to call. Trimming took off 6 bases at V and 5 bases at J, with 14 bases between the two ends. Germline assignment: CDR1 WSHSY and CDR2 SAAADI. The CDR3 length is 14 residues.

The genes are TRBV6-5 and TRBJ2-5; 7 bases are a match to TRBD2. Germline V lookup: CDR1 MNHEY, CDR2 SVGAGI. The CDR3 is made up of 13 amino acids. V lost 3 bases to trimming and J lost 6 bases; unmatched junction nucleotides: 4. The CDR3 nucleotides are TGTGCCAGCAGTTATACGACTAGCAAGACCCAGTACTTC. Translating gives CASSYTTSKTQYF.

This sequence joins TRBV9 and TRBJ2-3; the match to TRBD2 covers 9 bases. This CDR3 comprises 15 residues. Germline V gives CDR1 SGDLS, CDR2 YYNGEE. The V segment lost 3 bases and the J segment 3 bases; nucleotides outside the gene matches: 5. As DNA, the CDR3 is TGTGCCAGCAGCGCCTCTAGCGGGGCGACAGATACGCAGTATTTT. Its translation is CASSASSGATDTQYF.

This clone turned up a few times. The rearrangement uses TRBV28 and TRBJ2-3, with 12 nucleotides matching TRBD2. Unmatched junction bases numbered 8, after V lost 5 bases and J lost 5 bases. The CDR3 contains 16 residues. Germline V CDR1 and CDR2: MDHEN, SYDVKM. The CDR3 loop reads CASSQGLAGSQDTQYF. CDR3 DNA: TGTGCCAGCAGTCAAGGACTAGCGGGATCCCAAGATACGCAGTATTTT.

V and J are TRBV6-5 and TRBJ1-1; 7 bases map to TRBD1. J was trimmed by 8 bases and V by 4 bases; bases with no gene match: 7. The CDR3 loop spans 13 amino acids. The V gene's germline CDR1 is MNHEY and CDR2 SVGAGI. CDR3 loop: CASSSTGVLEAFF. The CDR3 nucleotides are TGTGCCAGCAGTTCTACAGGGGTTTTGGAAGCTTTCTTT.

This chain uses TRBV2 with TRBJ2-2; TRBD2 matches 7 bases. Germline V gene sequence: CDR1 SNHLY, CDR2 FYNNEI. The CDR3 is made up of 14 amino acids. The J segment lost 8 bases and the V segment lost 4 bases, leaving 7 bases of the junction unmatched. This chain's CDR3 is CASSVRGSNGELFF. In DNA, the CDR3 is TGTGCCAGCAGTGTCCGCGGGAGTAATGGGGAGCTGTTTTTT.

This clone was seen a handful of times. The chain links TRBV21-1 to TRBJ2-1; the table's D call of TRBD2 was not tested on the DNA. TRBV21-1 is described as a pseudogene. This CDR3 region has 17 residues. CDR3 sequence reads: CASSPSHRREEINEQFF. CDR3 coding DNA: TGTGCCAGCAGCCCTAGCCACCGGCGGGAGGAGATCAATGAGCAGTTCTTC.

The chain uses TRBV12-3 or TRBV12-4 and TRBJ1-4; possible D gene TRBD1, 6 bases. V lost 3 bases and J 12 bases, leaving 11 bases between the germline ends. The length of the CDR3 is 12 residues. CDR3: CASSLGAGELFF. CDR3 DNA: TGTGCCAGCAGTTTGGGGGCAGGGGAACTGTTTTTT.

CDR3 DNA sequence: TGTGCCAGCAGCTTTGCGGGAGATGGCACAGATACGCAGTATTTT. Its translation is CASSFAGDGTDTQYF. This sequence joins TRBV11-2 and TRBJ2-3, with 7 bases matching TRBD2. With V trimmed by 3 bases and J by 1 base, 4 bases remained unmatched. The CDR3 is 15 residues long. Per germline, CDR1 SGHAT and CDR2 FQNNGV.